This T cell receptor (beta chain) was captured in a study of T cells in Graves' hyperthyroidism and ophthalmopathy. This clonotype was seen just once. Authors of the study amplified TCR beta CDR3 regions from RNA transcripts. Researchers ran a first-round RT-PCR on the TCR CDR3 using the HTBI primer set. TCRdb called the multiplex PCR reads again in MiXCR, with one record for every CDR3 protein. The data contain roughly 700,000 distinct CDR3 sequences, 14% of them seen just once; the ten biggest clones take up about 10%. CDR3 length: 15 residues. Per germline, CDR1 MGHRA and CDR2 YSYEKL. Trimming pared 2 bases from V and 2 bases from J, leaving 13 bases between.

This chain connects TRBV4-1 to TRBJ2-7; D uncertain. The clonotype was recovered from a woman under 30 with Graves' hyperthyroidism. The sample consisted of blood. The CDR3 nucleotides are TGCGCCAGCAGCCAAATCCCCGACTTAACCTACGAGCAGTACTTC. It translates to CASSQIPDLTYEQYF.